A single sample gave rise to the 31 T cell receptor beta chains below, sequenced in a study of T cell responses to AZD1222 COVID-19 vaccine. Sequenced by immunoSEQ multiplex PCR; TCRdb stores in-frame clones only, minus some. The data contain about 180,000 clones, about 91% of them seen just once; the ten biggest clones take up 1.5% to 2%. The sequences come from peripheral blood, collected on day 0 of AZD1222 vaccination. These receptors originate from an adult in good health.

CDR3: CATSPRTSYEQFF. For the CDR3, the DNA is TGTGCCACAAGTCCTCGAACTAGCTATGAGCAGTTCTTC. The chain employs TRBV11-1 and TRBJ2-1, with D possibly being TRBD2 (6 bases). The CDR3 length is 13 residues. Germline V gives CDR1 SGHAT, CDR2 FQDESV (reference sequence). The germline V and J ends were trimmed by 10 bases and 8 bases, with 18 bases remaining between them.

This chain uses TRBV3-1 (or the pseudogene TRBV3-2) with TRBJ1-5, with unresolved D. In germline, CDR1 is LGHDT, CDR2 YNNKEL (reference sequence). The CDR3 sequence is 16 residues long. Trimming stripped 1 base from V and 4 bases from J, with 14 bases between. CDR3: CASSQGSGSRNQPQHF. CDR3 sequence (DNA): TGTGCCAGCAGCCAAGGGTCCGGATCCCGGAATCAGCCCCAGCATTTT.

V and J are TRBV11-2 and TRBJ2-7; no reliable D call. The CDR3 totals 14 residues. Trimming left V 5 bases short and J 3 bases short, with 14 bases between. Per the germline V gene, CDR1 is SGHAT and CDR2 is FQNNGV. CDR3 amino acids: CASSPQDNHYEQYF. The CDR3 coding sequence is TGTGCCAGCAGCCCCCAAGATAATCACTACGAGCAGTACTTC.

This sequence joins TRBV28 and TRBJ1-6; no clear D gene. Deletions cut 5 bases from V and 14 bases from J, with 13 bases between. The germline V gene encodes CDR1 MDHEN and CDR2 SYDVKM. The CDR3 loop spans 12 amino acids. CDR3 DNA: TGTGCCAGCAGTGTCCCATTGTCGGCCCTCCACTTT. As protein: CASSVPLSALHF.

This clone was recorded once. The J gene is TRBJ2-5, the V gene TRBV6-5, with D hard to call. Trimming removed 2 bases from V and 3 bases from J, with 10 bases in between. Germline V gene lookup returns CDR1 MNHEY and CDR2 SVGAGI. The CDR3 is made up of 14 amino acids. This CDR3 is CASSYSGSKETQYF. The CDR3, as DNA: TGTGCCAGCAGTTACAGTGGGTCAAAAGAGACCCAGTACTTC.

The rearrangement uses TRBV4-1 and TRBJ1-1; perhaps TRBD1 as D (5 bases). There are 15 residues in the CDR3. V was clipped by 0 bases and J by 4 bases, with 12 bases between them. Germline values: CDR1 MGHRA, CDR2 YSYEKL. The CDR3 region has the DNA TGCGCCAGCAGCCAAGATCTAAGGGGAGGCACTGAAGCTTTCTTT. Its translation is CASSQDLRGGTEAFF.

In DNA, the CDR3 is TGCGCCAGCAGTGACGGCACAGATACGCAGTATTTT. Residues: CASSDGTDTQYF. The rearrangement joins TRBV10-1 to TRBJ2-3; D remains ambiguous. V was shortened by 3 bases and J by 1 base, with 2 bases between the two germline ends. The CDR3 sequence is 12 residues long. Germline values: CDR1 WNHNN, CDR2 SYGVQD (reference sequence).

The chain's CDR3 is CASIRDLAGGETQYF. The CDR3 DNA is TGTGCCAGCATAAGGGACTTAGCTGGGGGAGAGACCCAGTACTTC. The V gene is TRBV6-5, the J gene TRBJ2-5; D perhaps matches TRBD2 (6 bases). The CDR3 loop spans 15 amino acids. Trimming removed 7 bases from V and 4 bases from J, with 19 bases in between. Germline V lookup: CDR1 MNHEY, CDR2 SVGAGI.

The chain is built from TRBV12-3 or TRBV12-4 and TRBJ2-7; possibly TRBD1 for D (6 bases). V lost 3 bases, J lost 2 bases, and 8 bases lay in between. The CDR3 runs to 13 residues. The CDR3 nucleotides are TGTGCCAGCAGTTTGGACAGCACCTACGAGCAGTACTTC. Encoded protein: CASSLDSTYEQYF.

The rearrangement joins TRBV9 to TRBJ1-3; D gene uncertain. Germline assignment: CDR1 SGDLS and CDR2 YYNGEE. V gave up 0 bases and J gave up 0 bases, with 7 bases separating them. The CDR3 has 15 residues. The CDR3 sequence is CASSVESDSGNTIYF. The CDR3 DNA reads TGTGCCAGCAGCGTAGAGAGCGACTCTGGAAACACCATATATTTT.

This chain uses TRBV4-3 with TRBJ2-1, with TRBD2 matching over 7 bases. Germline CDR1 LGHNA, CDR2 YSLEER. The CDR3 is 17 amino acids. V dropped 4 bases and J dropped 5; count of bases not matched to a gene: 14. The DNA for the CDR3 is TGCGCCAGCAGCCGCGCTGCGGGGACTACTTCCAACAATGAGCAGTTCTTC. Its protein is CASSRAAGTTSNNEQFF.

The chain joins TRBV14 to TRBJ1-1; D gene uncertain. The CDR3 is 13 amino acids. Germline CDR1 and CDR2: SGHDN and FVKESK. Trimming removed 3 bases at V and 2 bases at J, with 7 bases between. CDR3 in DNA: TGTGCCAGCAGCCATGCCGCCAACACTGAAGCTTTCTTT. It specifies CASSHAANTEAFF.

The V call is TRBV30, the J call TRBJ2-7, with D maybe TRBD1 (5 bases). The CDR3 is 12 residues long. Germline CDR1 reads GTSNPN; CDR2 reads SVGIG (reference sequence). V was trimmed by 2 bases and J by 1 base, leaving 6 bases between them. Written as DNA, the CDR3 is TGTGCCTGGAGTCCAGGGTCCTACGAGCAGTACTTC. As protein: CAWSPGSYEQYF.

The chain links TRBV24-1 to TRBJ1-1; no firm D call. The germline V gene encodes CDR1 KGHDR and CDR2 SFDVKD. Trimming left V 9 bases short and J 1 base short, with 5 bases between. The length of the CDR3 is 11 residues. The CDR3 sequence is CATSSNTEAFF. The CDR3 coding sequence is TGTGCCACCTCTTCGAACACTGAAGCTTTCTTT.

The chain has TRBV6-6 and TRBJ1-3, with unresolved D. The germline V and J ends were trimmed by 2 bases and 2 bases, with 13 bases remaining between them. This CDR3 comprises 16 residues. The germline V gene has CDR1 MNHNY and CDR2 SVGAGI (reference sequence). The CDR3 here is CASSYGIERAGNTIYF. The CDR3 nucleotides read TGTGCCAGCAGTTACGGGATAGAACGGGCTGGAAACACCATATATTTT.

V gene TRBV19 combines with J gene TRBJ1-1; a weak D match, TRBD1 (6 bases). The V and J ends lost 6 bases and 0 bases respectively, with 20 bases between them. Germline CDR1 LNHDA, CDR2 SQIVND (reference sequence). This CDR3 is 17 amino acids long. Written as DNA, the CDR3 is TGTGCCAGTAGAGGACTCAGGACAGAGGAAATGAACACTGAAGCTTTCTTT. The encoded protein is CASRGLRTEEMNTEAFF.

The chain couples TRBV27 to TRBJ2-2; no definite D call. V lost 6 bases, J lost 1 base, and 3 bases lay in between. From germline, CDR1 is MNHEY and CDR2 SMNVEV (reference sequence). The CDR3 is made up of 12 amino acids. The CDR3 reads CASRVNTGELFF. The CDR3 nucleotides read TGTGCCAGCAGGGTGAACACCGGGGAGCTGTTTTTT.

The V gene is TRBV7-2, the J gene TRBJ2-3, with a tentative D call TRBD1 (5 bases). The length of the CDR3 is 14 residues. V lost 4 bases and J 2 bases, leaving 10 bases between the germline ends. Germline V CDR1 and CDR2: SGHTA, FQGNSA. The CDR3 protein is CASSSRQPTDTQYF. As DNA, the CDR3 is TGTGCCAGCAGCTCCCGACAGCCCACAGATACGCAGTATTTT.

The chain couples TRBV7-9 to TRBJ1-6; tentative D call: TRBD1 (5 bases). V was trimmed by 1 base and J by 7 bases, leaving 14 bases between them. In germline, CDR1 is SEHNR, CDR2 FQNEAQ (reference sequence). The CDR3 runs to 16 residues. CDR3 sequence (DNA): TGTGCCAGCAGCTTAGACCCGGGGGTGACGAATTCACCCCTCCACTTT. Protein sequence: CASSLDPGVTNSPLHF.

This chain's CDR3 is CASSPGQGANYGYTF. Here the CDR3 DNA reads TGCGCCAGCAGCCCGGGACAGGGGGCAAACTATGGCTACACCTTC. The chain recombines TRBV4-1 with TRBJ1-2; 12 positions agree with TRBD1. The germline gives CDR1 MGHRA, CDR2 YSYEKL. The CDR3 runs 15 residues. J was trimmed by 2 bases and V by 4 bases; bases with no gene match: 2.

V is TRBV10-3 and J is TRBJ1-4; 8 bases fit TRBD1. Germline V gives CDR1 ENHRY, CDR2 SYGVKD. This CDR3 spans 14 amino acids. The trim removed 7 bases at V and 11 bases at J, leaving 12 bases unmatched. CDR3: CAIKSDRVNGKLFF. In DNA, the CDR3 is TGTGCCATCAAATCGGACAGGGTGAACGGTAAACTGTTTTTT.

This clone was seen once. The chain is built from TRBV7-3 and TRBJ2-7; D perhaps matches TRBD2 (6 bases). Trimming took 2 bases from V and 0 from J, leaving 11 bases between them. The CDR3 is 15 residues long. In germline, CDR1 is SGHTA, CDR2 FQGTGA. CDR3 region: CASSLFTGVSYEQYF. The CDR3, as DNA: TGTGCCAGCAGCTTATTTACGGGAGTCTCCTACGAGCAGTACTTC.

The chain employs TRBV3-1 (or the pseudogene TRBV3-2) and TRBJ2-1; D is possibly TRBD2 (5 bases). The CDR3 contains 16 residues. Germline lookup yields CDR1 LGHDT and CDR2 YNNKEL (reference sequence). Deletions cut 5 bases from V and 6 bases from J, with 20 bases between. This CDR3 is CASSSRATDIANEQFF. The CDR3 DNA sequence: TGTGCCAGCAGCTCGAGGGCGACCGATATAGCCAATGAGCAGTTCTTC.

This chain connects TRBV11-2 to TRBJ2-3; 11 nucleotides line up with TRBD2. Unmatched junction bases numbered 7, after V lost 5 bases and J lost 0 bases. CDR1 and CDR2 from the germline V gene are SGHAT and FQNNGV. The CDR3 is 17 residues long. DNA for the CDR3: TGTGCCAGCAGCCTACGGGCTAGCGGGGGGAGCACAGATACGCAGTATTTT. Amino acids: CASSLRASGGSTDTQYF. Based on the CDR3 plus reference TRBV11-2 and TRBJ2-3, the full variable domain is EAGVAQSPRYKIIEKRQSVAFWCNPISGHATLYWYQQILGQGPKLLIQFQNNGVVDDSQLPKDRFSAERLKGVDSTLKIQPAKLEDSAVYLCASSLRASGGSTDTQYFGPGTRLTVL.

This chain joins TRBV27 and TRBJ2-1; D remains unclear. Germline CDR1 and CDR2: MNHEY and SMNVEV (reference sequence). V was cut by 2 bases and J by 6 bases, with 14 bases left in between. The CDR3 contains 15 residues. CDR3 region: CASSLLGAGPNEQFF. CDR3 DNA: TGTGCCAGCAGTTTACTCGGTGCAGGTCCCAATGAGCAGTTCTTC.

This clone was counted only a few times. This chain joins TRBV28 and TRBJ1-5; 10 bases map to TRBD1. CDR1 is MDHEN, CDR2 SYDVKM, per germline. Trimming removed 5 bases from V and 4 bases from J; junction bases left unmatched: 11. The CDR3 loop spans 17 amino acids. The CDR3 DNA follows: TGTGCCAGCAGTATCCACGGTGGGACAGGGGAAAATCAGCCCCAGCATTTT. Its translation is CASSIHGGTGENQPQHF. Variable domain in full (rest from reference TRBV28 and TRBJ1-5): DVKVTQSSRYLVKRTGEKVFLECVQDMDHENMFWYRQDPGLGLRLIYFSYDVKMKEKGDIPEGYSVSREKKERFSLILESASTNQTSMYLCASSIHGGTGENQPQHFGDGTRLSIL.

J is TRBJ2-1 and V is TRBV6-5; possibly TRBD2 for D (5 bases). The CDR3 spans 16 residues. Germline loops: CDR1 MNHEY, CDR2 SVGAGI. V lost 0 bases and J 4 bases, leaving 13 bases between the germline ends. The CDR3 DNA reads TGTGCCAGCAGTTACTCGGTGGGAGTAAGTTACAATGAGCAGTTCTTC. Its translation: CASSYSVGVSYNEQFF.

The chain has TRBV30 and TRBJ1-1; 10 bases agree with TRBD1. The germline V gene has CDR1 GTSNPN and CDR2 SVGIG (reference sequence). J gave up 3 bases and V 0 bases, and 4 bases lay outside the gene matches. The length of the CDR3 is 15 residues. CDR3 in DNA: TGTGCCTGGAGTGTAAGGACAGGGGGGTACACTGAAGCTTTCTTT. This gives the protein CAWSVRTGGYTEAFF.

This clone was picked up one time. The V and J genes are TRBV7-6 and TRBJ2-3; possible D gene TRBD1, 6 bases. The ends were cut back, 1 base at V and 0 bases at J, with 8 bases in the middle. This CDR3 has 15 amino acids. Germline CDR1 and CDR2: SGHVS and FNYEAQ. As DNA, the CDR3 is TGTGCCAGCAGCTTAGAGGGGGAGAGCACAGATACGCAGTATTTT. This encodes CASSLEGESTDTQYF.

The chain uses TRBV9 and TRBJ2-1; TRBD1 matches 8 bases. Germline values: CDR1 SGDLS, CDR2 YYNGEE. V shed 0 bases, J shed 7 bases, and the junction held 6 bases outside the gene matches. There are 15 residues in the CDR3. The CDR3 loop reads CASSVGQGARNEQFF. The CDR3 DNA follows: TGTGCCAGCAGCGTAGGGCAGGGGGCTAGAAATGAGCAGTTCTTC. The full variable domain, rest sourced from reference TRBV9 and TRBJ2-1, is DSGVTQTPKHLITATGQRVTLRCSPRSGDLSVYWYQQSLDQGLQFLIQYYNGEERAKGNILERFSAQQFPDLHSELNLSSLELGDSALYFCASSVGQGARNEQFFGPGTRLTVL.

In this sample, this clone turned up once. The CDR3 protein is CASSSGLAEETQYF. The CDR3 DNA sequence: TGTGCCAGCAGCTCGGGACTAGCTGAAGAGACCCAGTACTTC. The chain carries TRBV11-3 and TRBJ2-5, with 9 bases identical to TRBD2. After removal of 4 bases from V and 3 bases from J, the junction contained 3 bases not matched to a gene. CDR3 length: 14 amino acids. Germline V lookup: CDR1 SGHNT, CDR2 YENEEA.